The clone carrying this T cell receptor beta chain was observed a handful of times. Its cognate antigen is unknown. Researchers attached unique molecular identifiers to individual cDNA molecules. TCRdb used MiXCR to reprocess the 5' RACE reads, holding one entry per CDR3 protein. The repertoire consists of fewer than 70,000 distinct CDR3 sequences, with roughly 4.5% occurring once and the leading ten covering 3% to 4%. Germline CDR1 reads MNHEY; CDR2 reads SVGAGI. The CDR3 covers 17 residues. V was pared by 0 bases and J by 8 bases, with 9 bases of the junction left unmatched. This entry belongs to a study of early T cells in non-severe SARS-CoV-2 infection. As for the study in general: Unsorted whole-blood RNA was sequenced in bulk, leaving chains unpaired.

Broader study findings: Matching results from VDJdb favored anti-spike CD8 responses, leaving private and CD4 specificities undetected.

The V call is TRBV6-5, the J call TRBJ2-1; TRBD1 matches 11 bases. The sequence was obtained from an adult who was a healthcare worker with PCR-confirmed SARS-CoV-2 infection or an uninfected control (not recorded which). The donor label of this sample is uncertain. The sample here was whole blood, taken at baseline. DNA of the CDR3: TGTGCCAGCAGTTACTCGATTGTCGGACAGGGGGCCGATGAGCAGTTCTTC. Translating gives CASSYSIVGQGADEQFF.